The entry below describes one T cell receptor (beta chain). The sample belongs to a study of T cell responses to AZD1222 COVID-19 vaccine. TCRdb keeps only in-frame clones here, not all; method: immunoSEQ multiplex PCR. Of about 140,000 clones listed, 92% were seen once; the top ten hold approximately 3.7%. After removal of 6 bases from V and 3 bases from J, the junction contained 14 bases not matched to a gene. The CDR3 sequence is 17 residues long. Germline-derived CDR1 and CDR2 are MNHEY and SVGEGT. Sequenced here: peripheral blood, sampled 28 days after the second AZD1222 dose. This TCR derives from an adult who received the AZD1222 COVID-19 vaccine. The V gene is TRBV6-2 or TRBV6-3, the J gene TRBJ2-3, with 8 positions matching TRBD2. Written as DNA, the CDR3 is TGTGCCAGCAGCACCCGGTGGAAGCGGGGGCAGACAGATACGCAGTATTTT. This translates into CASSTRWKRGQTDTQYF.